This TCR beta chain appears in the sequencing data of a study of control samples from healthy donors and cancer patients. V was cut by 1 base and J by 0 bases, with 6 bases left in between. CDR1 is MNHEY, CDR2 SVGAGI, per germline. The CDR3 consists of 14 residues. This table comes from immunoSEQ multiplex PCR, and its TCRdb copy is limited to in-frame clones, with some not included. The sample consists of around 150,000 clones, about 94% of them appearing once. This chain connects TRBV6-5 to TRBJ1-1; D possibly corresponds to TRBD1 (5 bases). The origin of this receptor is a woman between 40 and 50 years old in good health. The sequenced sample was blood. This CDR3 is CASSYLGVNTEAFF. CDR3 nucleotides: TGTGCCAGCAGTTACTTGGGGGTGAACACTGAAGCTTTCTTT.